Presented here are 22 T cell receptor beta chains from one specimen sequenced in a study of blood T cell repertoires in COVID-19. Sequenced by immunoSEQ multiplex PCR; TCRdb stores in-frame clones only, minus some. The repertoire holds about 150,000 clones, approximately 90% seen once, with more than 2% in the top ten. Material for sequencing was peripheral blood. These receptors came from a woman in her 70s with acute or convalescent COVID-19.

The chain employs TRBV7-2 and TRBJ1-4, with D unclear. The CDR3 has 14 amino acids. The germline CDR1 and CDR2 sequences are SGHTA and FQGNSA. The V gene lost 5 bases and the J gene lost 0 bases, with 7 bases spanning the gap. The CDR3 is CASSITATNEKLFF. The CDR3 nucleotides are TGTGCCAGCAGCATCACAGCAACTAATGAAAAACTGTTTTTT.

The sample holds one count of this clone. The chain employs TRBV28 and TRBJ1-4; 7 bases match TRBD1. The CDR3 totals 17 residues. V shed 1 base, J shed 6 bases, and the junction held 11 bases outside the gene matches. Germline assignment: CDR1 MDHEN and CDR2 SYDVKM. The DNA of the CDR3 is TGTGCCAGCAGTTTATTTGACAAGGGGGCGCTTTATGAAAAACTGTTTTTT. Translated, it gives CASSLFDKGALYEKLFF. The full variable domain, completed using reference TRBV28 and TRBJ1-4, is DVKVTQSSRYLVKRTGEKVFLECVQDMDHENMFWYRQDPGLGLRLIYFSYDVKMKEKGDIPEGYSVSREKKERFSLILESASTNQTSMYLCASSLFDKGALYEKLFFGSGTQLSVL.

This chain uses TRBV6-2 or TRBV6-3 with TRBJ2-7, with D possibly being TRBD1 or TRBD2 (5 bases each). The CDR3 runs to 13 residues. Per the germline V gene, CDR1 is MNHEY and CDR2 is SVGEGT. Trimming pared 6 bases from V and 1 base from J, leaving 10 bases between. CDR3 nucleotide sequence: TGTGCCAGCAGCGGGGCCAAGTCCTACGAGCAGTACGTC. Translating it yields CASSGAKSYEQYV.

The CDR3: CASSLIRQTPSIQYF. The CDR3 DNA reads as TGTGCCAGCAGTTTAATCCGCCAGACACCCTCGATCCAGTACTTC. The rearrangement links TRBV27 to TRBJ2-5; D remains unclear. The CDR3 length is 15 residues. Trimming took off 2 bases at V and 10 bases at J, with 20 bases between the two ends. The V gene's germline CDR1 is MNHEY and CDR2 SMNVEV (reference sequence).

V and J are TRBV7-8 and TRBJ2-3, with 8 bases lining up with TRBD1. Per germline, CDR1 SGHVS and CDR2 FQNEAQ. This CDR3 comprises 14 residues. Trimming at V came to 4 bases and at J to 4 bases, leaving 4 bases not matched to a gene. The CDR3 DNA reads TGTGCCAGCAGCTCCGCCAGGGGGCCAGATACGCAGTATTTT. Translation: CASSSARGPDTQYF.

The chain joins TRBV13 to TRBJ2-6, with 11 bases identical to TRBD2. Trimming cost V 4 bases and J 0 bases; bases outside gene matches: 8. The CDR3 is 19 amino acids. Germline CDR1 and CDR2: PRHDT and FYEKMQ (reference sequence). The CDR3 reads CASSSADLAGGSGANVLTF. The CDR3 bases are TGTGCCAGCAGCTCCGCCGACCTAGCGGGGGGCTCTGGGGCCAACGTCCTGACTTTC. The variable domain in full, completed from reference TRBV13 and TRBJ2-6, reads AAGVIQSPRHLIKEKRETATLKCYPIPRHDTVYWYQQGPGQDPQFLISFYEKMQSDKGSIPDRFSAQQFSDYHSELNMSSLELGDSALYFCASSSADLAGGSGANVLTFGAGSRLTVL.

This clone was recorded only once. The gene calls are TRBV7-9 and TRBJ2-7, with D maybe TRBD1 (5 bases). V dropped 4 bases and J dropped 0 bases, with 7 bases sitting between them. This CDR3 comprises 13 residues. CDR1 and CDR2 from the germline V gene are SEHNR and FQNEAQ (reference sequence). This CDR3 is CASSSDNSYEQYF. The DNA of the CDR3 is TGTGCCAGCAGCTCGGACAACTCCTACGAGCAGTACTTC.

J is TRBJ1-2 and V is TRBV6-5; the D is unclear. CDR3 length equals 13 residues. Trimming pared 6 bases from V and 6 bases from J, leaving 14 bases between. CDR1 MNHEY and CDR2 SVGAGI come from the germline V gene. For the CDR3, the DNA is TGTGCCAGCAGCGTGACTGGAGGCCATGGCTACACCTTC. Translated: CASSVTGGHGYTF.

This sequence joins TRBV28 and TRBJ2-5, with D hard to call. This CDR3 has 15 residues. V was cut by 4 bases and J by 5 bases, with 17 bases left in between. Germline V CDR1 and CDR2: MDHEN, SYDVKM. The CDR3 region has the DNA TGTGCCAGCAGTTGGGCGCCTCCTCGGCAGGAGACCCAGTACTTC. Its translation: CASSWAPPRQETQYF.

The chain has TRBV28 and TRBJ1-2; D may be TRBD1 (6 bases). Germline V gene lookup returns CDR1 MDHEN and CDR2 SYDVKM. The ends were cut back, 2 bases at V and 4 bases at J, with 8 bases in the middle. There are 13 residues in the CDR3. The CDR3 sequence: CASSLGGTYGYTF. Written as DNA, the CDR3 is TGTGCCAGCAGTTTAGGGGGCACCTATGGCTACACCTTC.

V is TRBV19 and J is TRBJ1-1; D is uncertain. The CDR3 has 13 residues. In germline, CDR1 is LNHDA, CDR2 SQIVND (reference sequence). V was trimmed by 3 bases and J by 11 bases, leaving 16 bases between them. CDR3 sequence reads: CASSIKRGSEAFF. CDR3 DNA sequence: TGTGCCAGTAGTATTAAGAGAGGGTCGGAGGCTTTCTTT.

The chain combines TRBV19 with TRBJ1-1; possible D gene TRBD1, 6 bases. Germline V gene sequence: CDR1 LNHDA, CDR2 SQIVND (reference sequence). The V end lost 9 bases, the J end lost 4 bases, and 15 bases lay between the germline ends. This CDR3 is built from 13 residues. This CDR3 is CASSSGARTEAFF. The CDR3 DNA follows: TGTGCCAGCTCATCAGGGGCTCGCACTGAAGCTTTCTTT.

This clone was counted once. The V call is TRBV9, the J call TRBJ1-2, with D perhaps matching TRBD1 (5 bases). Germline V gene lookup returns CDR1 SGDLS and CDR2 YYNGEE. Trimming pared 3 bases from V and 8 bases from J, leaving 23 bases between. The CDR3 has 16 amino acids. The DNA of the CDR3 is TGTGCCAGCAGCGAAGAAATAAAGACAACAAGGGGAGGCTACACCTTC. It yields the protein CASSEEIKTTRGGYTF.

The chain joins TRBV5-1 to TRBJ2-2; the D gene is possibly TRBD2 (5 bases). The CDR3 spans 15 residues. V shed 0 bases and J shed 6 bases, with 12 bases lying between them. Germline V lookup: CDR1 SGHRS, CDR2 YFSETQ. The CDR3 here is CASSLVRVQAGELFF. Here the CDR3 DNA reads TGCGCCAGCAGCTTGGTGAGGGTTCAAGCCGGGGAGCTGTTTTTT.

DNA for the CDR3: TGTGCCAGCAGCCAAAGAGCGGAAAATCAGCCCCAGCATTTT. Protein product: CASSQRAENQPQHF. The J gene is TRBJ1-5, the V gene TRBV3-1 (or the pseudogene TRBV3-2), with D unresolved. CDR1 is LGHDT, CDR2 YNNKEL, per germline (reference sequence). Trimming left V 2 bases short and J 4 bases short, with 9 bases between. This CDR3 comprises 14 residues.

The chain couples TRBV7-9 to TRBJ2-7; 9 nucleotides agree with TRBD2. The CDR3 has 16 amino acids. V gave up 1 base and J gave up 5 bases; unmatched junction bases: 9. Germline V gene sequence: CDR1 SEHNR, CDR2 FQNEAQ (reference sequence). DNA for the CDR3: TGTGCCAGCAGCTTAGGGGCAGCGGGGGGCTTAGACGAGCAGTACTTC. As protein: CASSLGAAGGLDEQYF.

The chain uses TRBV4-2 and TRBJ2-1; 13 bases are a match to TRBD2. CDR1 and CDR2 from the germline V gene are LGHNA and YNFKEQ. V shed 2 bases and J 6 bases; nucleotides not matched to a gene: 7. The CDR3 has 17 amino acids. The CDR3 sequence is CASSQNSLAGGPNEQFF. As DNA, the CDR3 is TGTGCCAGCAGCCAAAATTCACTAGCGGGGGGGCCCAATGAGCAGTTCTTC.

This chain joins TRBV6-5 and TRBJ2-2; possibly TRBD2 for D (5 bases). The length of the CDR3 is 14 residues. Germline-derived CDR1 and CDR2 are MNHEY and SVGAGI. V was pared by 6 bases and J by 4 bases, with 12 bases between. DNA of the CDR3: TGTGCCAGCAGCCTCCGAGGGTCCACCGGGGAGCTGTTTTTT. It codes for CASSLRGSTGELFF.

The chain employs TRBV27 and TRBJ1-1; 7 positions match TRBD1. Germline values: CDR1 MNHEY, CDR2 SMNVEV (reference sequence). This CDR3 is 18 amino acids long. V was pared by 4 bases and J by 4 bases, with 18 bases of the junction left unmatched. CDR3 nucleotides: TGTGCCAGCAGTTACAGACGACAGGGAGCAATAGGGTTCACTGAAGCTTTCTTT. Residues: CASSYRRQGAIGFTEAFF.

The chain carries TRBV12-3 or TRBV12-4 and TRBJ1-5; no firm D call. This CDR3 spans 12 amino acids. The V and J ends lost 7 bases and 13 bases respectively, with 17 bases between them. The DNA for the CDR3 is TGTGCCAGCACCCTTACCGGGAAAACGCAGCATTTT. Translation: CASTLTGKTQHF.

J is TRBJ1-1 and V is TRBV3-1 (or the pseudogene TRBV3-2); no definite D call. Deletions cut 3 bases from V and 4 bases from J, with 12 bases between. CDR3 length equals 14 residues. The germline V gene has CDR1 LGHDT and CDR2 YNNKEL (reference sequence). The CDR3 nucleotides are TGTGCCAGCAGCCAGACTCTGACCGGCACTGAAGCTTTCTTT. It specifies CASSQTLTGTEAFF.

This clone turned up a few times. The chain combines TRBV11-2 with TRBJ2-6, with 8 bases aligning to TRBD1. This CDR3 comprises 17 residues. The germline V gene encodes CDR1 SGHAT and CDR2 FQNNGV. Germline trimming cut 6 bases from V and 0 bases from J; bases unmatched to any gene: 7. CDR3 protein: CASRPGGASSGANVLTF. As DNA, the CDR3 is TGTGCCAGCAGACCAGGGGGCGCGAGCTCTGGGGCCAACGTCCTGACTTTC.